The 4 T cell receptor beta chains below come from one sample, sequenced in a study of OX40 agonist ivuxolimab in advanced cancers. Profiled with immunoSEQ multiplex PCR; TCRdb holds only in-frame clones, not every one. The repertoire consists of roughly 42,000 clones, with less than 95% occurring once and the leading ten covering roughly 15%. Material: CD4+ or CD8+ T cells sorted from blood, obtained in a trial of the OX40 agonist ivuxolimab. Source of these receptors: an adult with an advanced solid tumor such as melanoma, head and neck, liver or kidney cancer.

CDR3 loop: CASSLVRGNEQFF. CDR3 bases: TGTGCCAGCAGCTTGGTCAGGGGCAATGAGCAGTTCTTC. V usage is TRBV5-6 and J usage is TRBJ2-1; D may be TRBD1 (6 bases). CDR1 is SGHDT, CDR2 YYEEEE, per germline. The CDR3 consists of 13 residues. Trimming removed 0 bases at V and 6 bases at J, with 7 bases between.

This CDR3 is CASSLIGRGPYQETQYF. CDR3 bases: TGTGCCAGCAGCTTAATAGGGCGGGGCCCCTACCAAGAGACCCAGTACTTC. The chain employs TRBV7-8 and TRBJ2-5; TRBD2 might be the D (6 bases). Looked up from germline, CDR1 is SGHVS and CDR2 is FQNEAQ. This CDR3 comprises 17 residues. V gave up 2 bases and J gave up 0 bases, with 16 bases separating them.

The chain employs TRBV10-2 and TRBJ2-1; 7 nucleotides align to TRBD2. Germline V gene lookup returns CDR1 WSHSY and CDR2 SAAADI. J gave up 0 bases and V 4 bases, and 6 bases lay outside the gene matches. This CDR3 has 16 amino acids. The DNA of the CDR3 is TGCGCCAGCAGTGGGGGGGGGACTGCCTCCTACAATGAGCAGTTCTTC. It specifies CASSGGGTASYNEQFF.

The chain combines TRBV5-6 with TRBJ2-7, with 10 bases aligning to TRBD2. Germline V gives CDR1 SGHDT, CDR2 YYEEEE. The CDR3 runs 15 residues. Unmatched junction bases numbered 5, after V lost 5 bases and J lost 0 bases. The CDR3 reads CASRDSGRSSYEQYF. CDR3 bases: TGTGCCAGCAGGGATAGCGGGAGGAGCTCCTACGAGCAGTACTTC.